The present entry profiles one T cell receptor beta chain with its context. Its antigen is not identified. Cyclophosphamide on days +3 and +4 followed busulfan-fludarabine conditioning and a marrow graft. The sample is drawn from a study of T cells after posttransplantation cyclophosphamide. General study findings and limits: Later blood repertoires were often dominated by clones from the donor CD8+ memory compartment.

Sequenced by immunoSEQ multiplex PCR; TCRdb stores in-frame clones only, minus some. The data show 35,000 to 50,000 clones, with 90% seen just once and around 2.3% held by the top ten. The ends lost 6 bases at V and 3 bases at J; junction bases unmatched: 11. Per the germline V gene, CDR1 is SNHLY and CDR2 is FYNNEI. This CDR3 comprises 17 residues. The chain links TRBV2 to TRBJ1-4, with 9 nucleotides matching TRBD1. This specimen was PBMCs, taken roughly 59 days after allogeneic stem cell transplant with posttransplant cyclophosphamide. The TCR originated in a male patient aged 55 to 70 who received an allogeneic stem cell transplant from a related donor and was CMV-positive. Some T cells may be transferred from the graft donor. The CDR3 DNA sequence: TGTGCCAGCAGCCGGGACAGGGCGATCTCAGCTAATGAAAAACTGTTTTTT. Amino acids: CASSRDRAISANEKLFF. The whole variable domain, filled in from reference TRBV2 and TRBJ1-4, reads EPEVTQTPSHQVTQMGQEVILRCVPISNHLYFYWYRQILGQKVEFLVSFYNNEISEKSEIFDDQFSVERPDGSNFTLKIRSTKLEDSAMYFCASSRDRAISANEKLFFGSGTQLSVL.